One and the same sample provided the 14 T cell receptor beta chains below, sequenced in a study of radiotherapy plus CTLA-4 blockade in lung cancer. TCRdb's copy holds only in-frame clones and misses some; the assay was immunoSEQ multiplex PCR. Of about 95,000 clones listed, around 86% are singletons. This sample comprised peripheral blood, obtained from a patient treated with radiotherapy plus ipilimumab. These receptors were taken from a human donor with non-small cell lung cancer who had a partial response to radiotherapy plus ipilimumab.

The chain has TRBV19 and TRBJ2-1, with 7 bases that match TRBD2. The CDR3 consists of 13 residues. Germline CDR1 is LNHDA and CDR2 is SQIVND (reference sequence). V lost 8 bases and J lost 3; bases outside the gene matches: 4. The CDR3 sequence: CASQRDSYNEQFF. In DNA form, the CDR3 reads TGTGCCAGTCAGCGGGATAGCTACAATGAGCAGTTCTTC.

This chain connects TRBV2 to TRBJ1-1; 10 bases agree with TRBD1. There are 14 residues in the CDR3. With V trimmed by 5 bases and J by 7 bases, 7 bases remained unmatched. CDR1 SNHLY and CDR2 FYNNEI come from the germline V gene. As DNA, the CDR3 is TGTGCCAGCAGTAGAGGACAGGGGGGCGTTGAAGCTTTCTTT. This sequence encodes CASSRGQGGVEAFF.

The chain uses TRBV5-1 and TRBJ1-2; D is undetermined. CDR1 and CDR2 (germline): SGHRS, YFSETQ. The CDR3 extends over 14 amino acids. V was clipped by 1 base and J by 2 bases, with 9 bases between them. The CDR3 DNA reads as TGCGCCAGCAGCTTGTCCTCGGGAAACTATGGCTACACCTTC. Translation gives CASSLSSGNYGYTF.

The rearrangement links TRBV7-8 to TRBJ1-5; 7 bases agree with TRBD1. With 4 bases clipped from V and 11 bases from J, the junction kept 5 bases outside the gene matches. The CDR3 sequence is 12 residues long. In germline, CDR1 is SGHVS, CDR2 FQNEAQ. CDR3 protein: CASSSGQLSQHF. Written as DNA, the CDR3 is TGTGCCAGCAGCTCGGGACAGCTTTCCCAGCATTTT.

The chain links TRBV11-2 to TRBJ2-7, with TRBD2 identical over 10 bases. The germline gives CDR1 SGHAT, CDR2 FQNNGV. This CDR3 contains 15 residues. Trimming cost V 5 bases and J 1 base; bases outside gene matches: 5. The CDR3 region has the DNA TGTGCCAGCAGCCCTCTAGCGGGAGAGTCCTACGAGCAGTACTTC. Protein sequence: CASSPLAGESYEQYF.

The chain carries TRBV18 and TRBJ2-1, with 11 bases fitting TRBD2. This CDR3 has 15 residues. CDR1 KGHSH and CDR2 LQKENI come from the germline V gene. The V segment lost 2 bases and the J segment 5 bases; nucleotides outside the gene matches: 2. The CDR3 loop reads CASSPGTSGHNEQFF. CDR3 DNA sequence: TGTGCCAGCTCACCAGGGACTAGCGGTCACAATGAGCAGTTCTTC.

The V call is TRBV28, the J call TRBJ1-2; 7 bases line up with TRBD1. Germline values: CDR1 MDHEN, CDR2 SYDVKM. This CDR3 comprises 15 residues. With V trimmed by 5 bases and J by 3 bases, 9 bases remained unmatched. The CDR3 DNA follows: TGTGCCAGCAGTCCTCCCAGGGGGTTTCACTATGGCTACACCTTC. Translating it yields CASSPPRGFHYGYTF.

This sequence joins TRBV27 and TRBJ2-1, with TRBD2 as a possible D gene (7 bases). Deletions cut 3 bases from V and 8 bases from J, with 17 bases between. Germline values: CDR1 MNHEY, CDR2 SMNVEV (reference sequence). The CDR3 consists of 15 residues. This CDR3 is CASSLGGAGWYEQFF. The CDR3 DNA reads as TGTGCCAGCAGTTTGGGGGGGGCAGGGTGGTATGAGCAGTTCTTC.

The CDR3 nucleotides are TGCGCCAGCAGCTTGGGAGTATTAGGGGATCCGAGGGGCTACACCTTC. Translating gives CASSLGVLGDPRGYTF. This chain connects TRBV5-1 to TRBJ1-2; TRBD1 is a possible D gene (5 bases). Trimming took off 0 bases at V and 8 bases at J, with 20 bases between the two ends. The CDR3 spans 16 residues. CDR1 and CDR2 (germline): SGHRS, YFSETQ.

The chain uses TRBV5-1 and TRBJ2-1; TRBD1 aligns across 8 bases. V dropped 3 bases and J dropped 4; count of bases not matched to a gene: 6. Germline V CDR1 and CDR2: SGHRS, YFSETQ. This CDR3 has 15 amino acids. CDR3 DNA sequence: TGCGCCAGCAGCTCTACAGGGGGTCTTTACAATGAGCAGTTCTTC. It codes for CASSSTGGLYNEQFF.

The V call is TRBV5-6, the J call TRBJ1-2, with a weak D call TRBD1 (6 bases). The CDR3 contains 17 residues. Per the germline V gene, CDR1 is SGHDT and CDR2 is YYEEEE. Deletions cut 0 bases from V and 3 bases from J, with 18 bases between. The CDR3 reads CASSLGERGSRHYGYTF. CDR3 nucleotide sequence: TGTGCCAGCAGCTTGGGGGAGAGGGGGAGTCGGCACTATGGCTACACCTTC.

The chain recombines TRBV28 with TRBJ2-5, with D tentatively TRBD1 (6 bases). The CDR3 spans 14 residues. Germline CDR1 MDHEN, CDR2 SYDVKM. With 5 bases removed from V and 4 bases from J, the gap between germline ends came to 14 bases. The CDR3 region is CASSKGESRETQYF. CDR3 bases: TGTGCCAGCAGTAAGGGGGAAAGTAGAGAGACCCAGTACTTC.

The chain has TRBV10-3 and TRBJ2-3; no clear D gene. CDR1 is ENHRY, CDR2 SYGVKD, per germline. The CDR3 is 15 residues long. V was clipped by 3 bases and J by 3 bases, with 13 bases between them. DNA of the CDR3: TGTGCCATCAGTGAAATCGGCGGTCTTACAGATACGCAGTATTTT. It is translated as CAISEIGGLTDTQYF.

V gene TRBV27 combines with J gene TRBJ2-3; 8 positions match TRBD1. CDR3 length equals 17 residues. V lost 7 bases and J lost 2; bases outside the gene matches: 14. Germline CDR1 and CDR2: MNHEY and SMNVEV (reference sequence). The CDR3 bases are TGTGCCAGCAATTCGGGCCGGGACAGGCGAATCACAGATACGCAGTATTTT. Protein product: CASNSGRDRRITDTQYF.